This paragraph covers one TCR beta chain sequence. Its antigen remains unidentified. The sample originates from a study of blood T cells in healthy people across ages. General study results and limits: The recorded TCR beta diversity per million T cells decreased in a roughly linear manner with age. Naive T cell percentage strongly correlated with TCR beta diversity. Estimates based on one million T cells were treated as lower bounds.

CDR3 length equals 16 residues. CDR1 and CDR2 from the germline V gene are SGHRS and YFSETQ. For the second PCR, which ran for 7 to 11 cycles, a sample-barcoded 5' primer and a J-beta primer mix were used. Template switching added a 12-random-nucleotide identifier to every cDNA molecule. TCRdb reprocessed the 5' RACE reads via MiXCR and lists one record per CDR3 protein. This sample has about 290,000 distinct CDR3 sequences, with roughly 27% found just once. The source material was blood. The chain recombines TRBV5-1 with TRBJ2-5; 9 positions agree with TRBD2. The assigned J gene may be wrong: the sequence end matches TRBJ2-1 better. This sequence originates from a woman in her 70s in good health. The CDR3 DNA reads TGCGCCAGCAGCTTGGGAGGGACTAGCTTTGGTAGTGAGCAGTTCTTC. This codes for CASSLGGTSFGSEQFF.